This TCR beta chain was sequenced for a study of T-cell memory formation after mild COVID-19. Across the whole study: TCR clusters were mostly donor specific.

This clonotype was recorded many times. Its antigen is unknown. From the 5' RACE reads, TCRdb called clonotypes with MiXCR, one entry per CDR3 protein. Of 500,000 to 550,000 distinct CDR3 sequences in the sample, roughly 20% are singletons; the top ten hold around 13%. Study-wide points: Contracting clones from day 15 to 85 had balanced CD4/CD8; later expanders favoured CD4+. Among contracting clones, CD4+ were mainly CM/EM and CD8+ enriched in EMRA. Researchers found some responding clones in pre-infection memory, a sign that cross-reactive memory joined.

The ends were cut back, 6 bases at V and 2 bases at J, with 15 bases in the middle. There are 14 residues in the CDR3. Germline V gene data show CDR1 as SQVTM and CDR2 as ANQGSEA. The chain uses TRBV29-1 and TRBJ2-3; D call uncertain. Sequenced material: PBMCs or a T cell subset sorted from them (not recorded which). The TCR was taken from an adult woman who had mild COVID-19 (a few samples of this study predate the infection). Cell type and time point are not known. This CDR3 is CSVVQEGITDTQYF. DNA of the CDR3: TGCAGCGTCGTCCAGGAAGGAATCACAGATACGCAGTATTTT.